The source of this T cell receptor beta chain is a study of Ad26.COV2.S vaccination and SARS-CoV-2 variants. Assay used: immunoSEQ multiplex PCR; TCRdb lists only in-frame clones, some missing. This table holds 300,000 to 400,000 clones, about 90% found once. This CDR3 has 17 residues. V lost 0 bases, J lost 2 bases, and 12 bases lay in between. CDR1 and CDR2 (germline): SGHRS, YFSETQ. The chain combines TRBV5-1 with TRBJ2-6; D is perhaps TRBD2 (6 bases). Sequenced here: peripheral blood, sampled after recovery from COVID-19. This clonotype was sampled from a human donor who had recovered from COVID-19. CDR3 coding DNA: TGCGCCAGCAGCTTGGCTCCCGGGAGTACTGGGGCCAACGTCCTGACTTTC. This encodes CASSLAPGSTGANVLTF.